This TCR beta chain was observed in a study of CD8+ T cells in alopecia areata. Treatment noted: oral pan-JAK inhibitor, 5-10 mg twice daily. Cell sorting on a FACSAria was used to separate CD4+ and CD8+ T cells from the PBMCs. This CDR3 has 16 residues. The V gene's germline CDR1 is SGHVS and CDR2 FQNEAQ. Losses at the gene ends were 3 bases for V and 2 bases for J; bases not matched to a gene: 4. Study outcomes and limitations: Tofacitinib significantly reduced both scalp clonality and expanded CD8+ clones among the top 100. Patients showed less clear TCR sequence sharing than mice, possibly partly because of HLA diversity. With tofacitinib ongoing, many expanded lesional clones persisted in both scalp and blood.

This clone was seen a few times. No antigen is known for it. Following RNA extraction, reverse transcription yielded cDNA that acted as the sequencing template. Generated by immunoSEQ multiplex PCR, the TCRdb table keeps only in-frame clones and is missing some. The sample has hundreds of thousands of clones, 58% seen once. Sequenced material: CD4+ T cells sorted from blood, taken at week 24, from a patient treated with tofacitinib. This TCR came from a human donor with alopecia areata. The chain is built from TRBV7-8 and TRBJ2-5; the match to TRBD2 covers 12 bases. For the CDR3, the DNA is TGTGCCAGCAGCTTGTTCGGGACTAGCGGGCAAGAGACCCAGTACTTC. Translation gives CASSLFGTSGQETQYF. Based on the CDR3 plus reference TRBV7-8 and TRBJ2-5, the full variable domain is GAGVSQSPRYKVAKRGQDVALRCDPISGHVSLFWYQQALGQGPEFLTYFQNEAQLDKSGLPSDRFFAERPEGSVSTLKIQRTQQEDSAVYLCASSLFGTSGQETQYFGPGTRLLVL.